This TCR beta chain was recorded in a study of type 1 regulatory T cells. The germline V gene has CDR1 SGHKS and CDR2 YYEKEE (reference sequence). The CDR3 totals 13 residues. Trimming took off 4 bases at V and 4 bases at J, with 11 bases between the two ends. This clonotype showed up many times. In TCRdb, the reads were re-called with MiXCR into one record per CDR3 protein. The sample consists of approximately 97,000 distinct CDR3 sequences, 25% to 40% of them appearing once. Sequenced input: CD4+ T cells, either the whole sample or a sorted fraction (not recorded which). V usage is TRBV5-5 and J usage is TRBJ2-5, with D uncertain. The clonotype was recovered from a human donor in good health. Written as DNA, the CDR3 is TGTGCCAGCAGCCCAAACAATGGAGAGACCCAGTACTTC. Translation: CASSPNNGETQYF. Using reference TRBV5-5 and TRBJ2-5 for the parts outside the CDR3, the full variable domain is DAGVTQSPTHLIKTRGQQVTLRCSPISGHKSVSWYQQVLGQGPQFIFQYYEKEERGRGNFPDRFSARQFPNYSSELNVNALLLGDSALYLCASSPNNGETQYFGPGTRLLVL.